Presented here are 20 T cell receptor beta chains from one specimen sequenced in a study of OX40 agonist ivuxolimab in advanced cancers. Method: immunoSEQ multiplex PCR; TCRdb's copy keeps in-frame clones and lacks some. The repertoire holds 25,000 or so clones, with about four fifths as singletons. This material consisted of CD4+ or CD8+ T cells sorted from blood, taken in a trial of the OX40 agonist ivuxolimab. All receptors derive from an adult with an advanced solid tumor such as melanoma, head and neck, liver or kidney cancer.

The chain has TRBV6-1 and TRBJ2-7, with D perhaps TRBD2 (7 bases). Germline CDR1 is MNHNS and CDR2 is SASEGT. Trimming shortened V by 1 base and J by 3 bases, and 13 bases separated the two germline ends. The CDR3 covers 15 residues. The CDR3 DNA sequence: TGTGCCAGCAGTGAAGATGGGGGAGGGGGCTACGAGCAGTACTTC. Its translation is CASSEDGGGGYEQYF.

This clone was seen once. The rearrangement links TRBV11-2 to TRBJ2-3, with 10 bases fitting TRBD2. The CDR3 totals 16 residues. The trim removed 6 bases at V and 11 bases at J, leaving 17 bases unmatched. The germline CDR1 and CDR2 sequences are SGHAT and FQNNGV. CDR3 in amino acids: CASRSLAGALSRRQYF. In DNA, the CDR3 is TGTGCCAGCAGATCCCTAGCGGGGGCCCTGTCGCGGCGGCAGTATTTT.

The chain couples TRBV12-5 to TRBJ2-2; 10 bases are a match to TRBD1. Per germline, CDR1 LGHNT and CDR2 FRNRAP. The CDR3 totals 14 residues. After removal of 7 bases from V and 7 bases from J, the junction contained 6 bases not matched to a gene. CDR3 in amino acids: CASVGTGEIGELFF. In DNA, the CDR3 is TGTGCTAGTGTTGGGACAGGGGAAATCGGGGAGCTGTTTTTT.

The sample holds one count of this clone. The chain recombines TRBV6-5 with TRBJ2-1; 7 nucleotides agree with TRBD2. The ends lost 7 bases at V and 1 base at J; junction bases unmatched: 4. Germline V gives CDR1 MNHEY, CDR2 SVGAGI. This CDR3 contains 14 residues. Here the CDR3 reads CASTTGGSYNEQFF. Here the CDR3 DNA reads TGTGCCAGCACTACCGGGGGGTCCTACAATGAGCAGTTCTTC.

The chain has TRBV19 and TRBJ2-7; 8 bases are a match to TRBD1. V gave up 1 base and J gave up 3 bases; unmatched junction bases: 8. The CDR3 is 16 amino acids. Germline V gene data show CDR1 as LNHDA and CDR2 as SQIVND (reference sequence). This chain's CDR3 is CASSIGTGLSNYEQYF. The CDR3 DNA reads as TGTGCCAGTAGTATAGGGACAGGGCTCTCGAACTACGAGCAGTACTTC.

The V call is TRBV5-4, the J call TRBJ1-1, with 8 bases matching TRBD1. The CDR3 is 15 amino acids. The germline V gene encodes CDR1 SGHNT and CDR2 YYREEE (reference sequence). Unmatched junction bases numbered 8, after V lost 4 bases and J lost 3 bases. The CDR3 coding sequence is TGTGCCAGCAGCCCCCGGACAGGGTCGGACACTGAAGCTTTCTTT. Residues: CASSPRTGSDTEAFF.

V is TRBV5-1 and J is TRBJ1-1, with 7 bases that match TRBD1. V shed 1 base and J 5 bases; nucleotides not matched to a gene: 5. The CDR3 is made up of 14 amino acids. Germline CDR1 and CDR2: SGHRS and YFSETQ. The CDR3 sequence: CASSLIQGETEAFF. The DNA of the CDR3 is TGCGCCAGCAGCTTGATCCAGGGGGAGACTGAAGCTTTCTTT.

The V gene is TRBV18, the J gene TRBJ2-4, with unresolved D. Between the trimmed V and J ends, which lost 1 base and 7 bases, there was a span of 8 bases. CDR1 and CDR2 from the germline V gene are KGHSH and LQKENI. This CDR3 is 13 amino acids long. The CDR3 loop is CASSPLFENIQYF. CDR3 in DNA: TGTGCCAGCTCACCACTTTTTGAGAACATTCAGTACTTC.

The CDR3 loop is CASSVGGADGYTF. The CDR3 DNA is TGTGCCAGCAGTGTAGGGGGCGCGGATGGCTACACCTTC. V gene TRBV27 combines with J gene TRBJ1-2; 7 bases align to TRBD1. This CDR3 has 13 residues. The V segment lost 5 bases and the J segment 6 bases; nucleotides outside the gene matches: 6. Germline lookup yields CDR1 MNHEY and CDR2 SMNVEV (reference sequence).

The V and J genes are TRBV7-2 and TRBJ1-1, with D unresolved. With 5 bases removed from V and 1 base from J, the gap between germline ends came to 8 bases. The CDR3 consists of 13 residues. Germline V gives CDR1 SGHTA, CDR2 FQGNSA. The CDR3 region is CASSPHANTEAFF. Written as DNA, the CDR3 is TGTGCCAGCAGCCCACATGCGAACACTGAAGCTTTCTTT.

In its sample, this clone ranks as medium-sized (0.01 to 0.1%). The genes are TRBV5-6 and TRBJ1-6, with a possible D match to TRBD1 (6 bases). Germline V gives CDR1 SGHDT, CDR2 YYEEEE. V was clipped by 4 bases and J by 7 bases, with 18 bases between them. The CDR3 is made up of 16 amino acids. The CDR3 reads CASSPDGGAWNSPLHF. The CDR3 nucleotides are TGTGCCAGCAGCCCGGATGGGGGCGCGTGGAATTCACCCCTCCACTTT.

This clone was seen more than once but under ten times. The same CDR3 is also encoded by other DNA sequences in this sample. The chain uses TRBV30 and TRBJ1-1, with D uncertain. CDR3 length equals 12 residues. The germline V and J ends were trimmed by 2 bases and 1 base, with 5 bases remaining between them. Germline V lookup: CDR1 GTSNPN, CDR2 SVGIG (reference sequence). The CDR3 is CAWSFGNTEAFF. Here the CDR3 DNA reads TGTGCCTGGAGTTTCGGGAACACTGAAGCTTTCTTT. The variable domain in full, with the rest retrieved from reference TRBV30 and TRBJ1-1, is SQTIHQWPATLVQPVGSPLSLECTVEGTSNPNLYWYRQAAGRGLQLLFYSVGIGQISSEVPQNLSASRPQDRQFILSSKKLLLSDSGFYLCAWSFGNTEAFFGQGTRLTVV.

The rearrangement links TRBV11-3 to TRBJ2-2, with D possibly being TRBD1 (5 bases). Trimming cost V 2 bases and J 3 bases, with 19 bases left between them. The CDR3 length is 18 residues. Germline V gene data show CDR1 as SGHNT and CDR2 as YENEEA. The CDR3 sequence is CASSLKDPTQVYTGELFF. The CDR3 DNA reads TGTGCCAGCAGCTTAAAGGACCCCACACAGGTGTACACCGGGGAGCTGTTTTTT.

This chain uses TRBV7-9 with TRBJ1-4; possible D gene TRBD1, 5 bases. Germline V lookup: CDR1 SEHNR, CDR2 FQNEAQ (reference sequence). V was pared by 4 bases and J by 8 bases, with 23 bases between. The CDR3 is 17 amino acids. CDR3 DNA sequence: TGTGCCAGCAGCTCGAATTCCCTTGGGACCGCTGGGGAAAAACTGTTTTTT. It translates to CASSSNSLGTAGEKLFF.

The chain uses TRBV28 and TRBJ1-5, with D possibly matching TRBD1 (5 bases). The V end lost 8 bases, the J end lost 5 bases, and 25 bases lay between the germline ends. The germline gives CDR1 MDHEN, CDR2 SYDVKM. CDR3 length: 17 residues. CDR3 DNA sequence: TGTGCCAGCTCCGAAGAGACGCCGGGCGGGGGGGATCAGCCCCAGCATTTT. Its translation: CASSEETPGGGDQPQHF.

This clone was seen just once. The J gene is TRBJ2-7, the V gene TRBV9; 8 bases align to TRBD1. This CDR3 region has 15 residues. After removal of 3 bases from V and 2 bases from J, the junction contained 7 bases not matched to a gene. Germline V CDR1 and CDR2: SGDLS, YYNGEE. The CDR3, as DNA: TGTGCCAGCAGCGACGGGACAGGCCCACCCTACGAGCAGTACTTC. This codes for CASSDGTGPPYEQYF.

This chain connects TRBV5-6 to TRBJ1-1; D unclear. The CDR3 is 13 amino acids. Trimming left V 0 bases short and J 1 base short, with 4 bases between. Germline V gene lookup returns CDR1 SGHDT and CDR2 YYEEEE. CDR3 DNA sequence: TGTGCCAGCAGCTTGGGCAAGAACACTGAAGCTTTCTTT. This codes for CASSLGKNTEAFF.

The chain couples TRBV5-3 to TRBJ2-4; perhaps TRBD1 as D (6 bases). TRBV5-3 is placed among ORFs of uncertain function. This CDR3 is 15 amino acids long. Trimming shortened V by 3 bases and J by 0 bases, and 10 bases separated the two germline ends. The CDR3 region is CARSSDSRAKNIQYF. CDR3 DNA sequence: TGTGCCAGAAGCTCGGACAGTCGAGCCAAAAACATTCAGTACTTC.

The chain combines TRBV5-4 with TRBJ2-5; 9 bases fit TRBD2. Germline V gene sequence: CDR1 SGHNT, CDR2 YYREEE (reference sequence). This CDR3 is built from 16 residues. V shed 1 base, J shed 0 bases, and the junction held 4 bases outside the gene matches. CDR3 DNA: TGTGCCAGCAGCTTGATTGGCGGGGGGGACCAAGAGACCCAGTACTTC. The encoded protein is CASSLIGGGDQETQYF.

The CDR3 loop is CASSPHRTGGETQYF. For the CDR3, the DNA is TGTGCCAGCAGCCCCCACCGGACAGGGGGGGAGACCCAGTACTTC. This chain joins TRBV7-8 and TRBJ2-5; 10 bases match TRBD1. Germline trimming cut 5 bases from V and 5 bases from J; bases unmatched to any gene: 8. Germline CDR1 reads SGHVS; CDR2 reads FQNEAQ. The CDR3 is made up of 15 amino acids.